This T cell receptor beta chain was identified during a study of T-cell memory formation after mild COVID-19. Points from the study as a whole: Unconfirmed was the SARS-CoV-2 specificity of second-wave clones that peaked on day 37. Day 15 to 85 contractors were CD4/CD8 balanced; later expanders leaned CD4+.

This clonotype appeared a few times. Its antigen is currently unknown. UMIs and sample barcodes were carried by the TCR alpha and TCR beta cDNA libraries that 5'RACE produced using constant-segment primers. Via MiXCR, TCRdb re-called the 5' RACE reads, giving one row per CDR3 protein. The table records roughly 400,000 distinct CDR3 sequences, approximately 25% of them present only once. The CDR3 spans 16 residues. Trimming left V 5 bases short and J 6 bases short, with 19 bases between. The germline V gene has CDR1 SEHNR and CDR2 FQNEAQ (reference sequence). Sequencing was done on a sample of PBMCs or a T cell subset sorted from them (not recorded which). This clonotype was sampled from an adult woman who had mild COVID-19 (a few samples of this study predate the infection). Cell type and time point are not known. The V and J genes are TRBV7-9 and TRBJ2-2; D possibly corresponds to TRBD2 (6 bases). CDR3 region: CASSPRGREFPGELFF. The CDR3 DNA sequence: TGTGCCAGCAGCCCAAGGGGCCGGGAGTTCCCCGGGGAGCTGTTTTTT.